Detailed here is one T cell receptor beta chain. The antigen is undetermined. The donors were part of the approximately 130-subject validation cohort, which stood apart from the roughly 670-subject first cohort. These data belong to a study of cytomegalovirus exposure and HLA in healthy donors. Data came from immunoSEQ multiplex PCR; TCRdb stores just in-frame clones and leaves some out. This table has 110,000 to 150,000 clones, approximately 94% appearing once. The germline V gene has CDR1 MGHRA and CDR2 YSYEKL. The CDR3 runs to 14 residues. V was cut by 2 bases and J by 3 bases, with 11 bases left in between. Study outcomes and limitations: Altogether, 164 TCR beta chains were recorded as cytomegalovirus-associated.

Sequenced: PBMCs. This receptor was taken from a man between 18 and 29 years old in good health and CMV-seropositive. This chain uses TRBV4-1 with TRBJ2-7; a weak D match, TRBD1 (6 bases). CDR3 sequence: CASSQRQGNYEQYF. CDR3 DNA sequence: TGCGCCAGCAGCCAACGGCAGGGGAACTACGAGCAGTACTTC.